This T cell receptor beta chain was sequenced for a study of human T cells and chemical hapten exposure. Study findings and constraints: TCRs whose frequency exceeded 1 in 1000 remained the same following DPC sensitization.

CDR3 length equals 17 residues. J lost 0 bases, V lost 0 bases, and 3 bases had no gene match. CDR1 is LGHNA and CDR2 is YSLEER in the germline V gene. A remark on this clonotype: Antigen specificity is unknown.

Time point defined: healthy volunteer bleed at 6 weeks. The template was total RNA from unfractionated whole blood. The library attached unique molecular identifiers to individual cDNA molecules. Original data processing: Sample TCR counts, which ranged from roughly 20,000 to 690,600, had a median of 95,638. TCRdb ran MiXCR on the RACE reads and lists one entry per CDR3 protein. These V and J calls originate from TCRdb's pipeline instead of the authors' own analysis. The table has approximately 84,000 distinct CDR3 sequences, 8.6% seen once. The chain combines TRBV4-3 with TRBJ2-2; 8 bases align to TRBD1. Sequenced sample: whole blood. The clonotype originates from a male donor in good health. Some clones in this sample may be carry-over from other donors' samples. In nucleotides, the CDR3 is TGCGCCAGCAGCCAAGACGACAGGGGAGCGAACACCGGGGAGCTGTTTTTT. Translation: CASSQDDRGANTGELFF.